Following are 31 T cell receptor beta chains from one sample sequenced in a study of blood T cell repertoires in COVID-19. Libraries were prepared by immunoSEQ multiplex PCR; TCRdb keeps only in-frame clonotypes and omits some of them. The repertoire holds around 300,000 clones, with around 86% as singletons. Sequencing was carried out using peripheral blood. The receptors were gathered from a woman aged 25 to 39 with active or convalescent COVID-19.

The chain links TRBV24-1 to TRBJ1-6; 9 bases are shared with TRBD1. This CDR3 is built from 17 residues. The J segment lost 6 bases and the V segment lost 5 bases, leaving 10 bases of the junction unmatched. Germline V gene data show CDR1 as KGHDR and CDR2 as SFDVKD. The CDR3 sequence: CATSGPGQGELNSPLHF. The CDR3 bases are TGTGCCACCAGTGGCCCGGGACAGGGAGAACTTAATTCACCCCTCCACTTT.

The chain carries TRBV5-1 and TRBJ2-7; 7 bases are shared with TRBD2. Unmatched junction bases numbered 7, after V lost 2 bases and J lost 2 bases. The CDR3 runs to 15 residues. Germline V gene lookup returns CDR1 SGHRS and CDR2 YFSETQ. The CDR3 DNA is TGCGCCAGCAGCTTTAATGGGGGACTACCCTACGAGCAGTACTTC. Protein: CASSFNGGLPYEQYF.

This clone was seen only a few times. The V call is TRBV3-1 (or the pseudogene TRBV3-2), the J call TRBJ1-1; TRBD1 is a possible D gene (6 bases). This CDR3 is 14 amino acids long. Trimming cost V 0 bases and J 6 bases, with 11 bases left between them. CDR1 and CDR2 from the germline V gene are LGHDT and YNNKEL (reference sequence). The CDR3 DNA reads TGTGCCAGCAGCCAAGATTGGGGGCTTGCTGAAGCTTTCTTT. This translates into CASSQDWGLAEAFF.

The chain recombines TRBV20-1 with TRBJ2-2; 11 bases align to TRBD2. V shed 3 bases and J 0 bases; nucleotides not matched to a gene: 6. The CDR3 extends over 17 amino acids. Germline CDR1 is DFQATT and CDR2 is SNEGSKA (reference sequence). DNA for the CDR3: TGCAGTGCTAGTGCTAGCGGGGGGTTAACGAACACCGGGGAGCTGTTTTTT. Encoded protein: CSASASGGLTNTGELFF.

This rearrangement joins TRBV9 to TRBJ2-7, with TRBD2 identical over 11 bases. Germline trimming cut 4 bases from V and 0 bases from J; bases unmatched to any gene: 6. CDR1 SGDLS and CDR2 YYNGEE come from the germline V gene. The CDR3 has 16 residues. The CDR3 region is CASSPLAGGLSYEQYF. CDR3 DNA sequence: TGTGCCAGCAGCCCCCTAGCGGGGGGCCTCTCCTACGAGCAGTACTTC.

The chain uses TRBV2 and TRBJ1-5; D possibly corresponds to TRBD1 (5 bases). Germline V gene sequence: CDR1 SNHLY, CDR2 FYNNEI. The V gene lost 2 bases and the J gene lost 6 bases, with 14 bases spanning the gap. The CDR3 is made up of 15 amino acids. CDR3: CASSENAGLVQPQHF. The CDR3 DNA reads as TGTGCCAGCAGTGAAAACGCGGGGCTGGTTCAGCCCCAGCATTTT.

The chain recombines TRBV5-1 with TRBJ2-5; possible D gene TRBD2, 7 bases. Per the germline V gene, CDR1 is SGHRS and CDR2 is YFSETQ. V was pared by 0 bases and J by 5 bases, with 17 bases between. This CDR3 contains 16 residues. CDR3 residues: CASSLAGGGGEETQYF. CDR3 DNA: TGCGCCAGCAGCTTGGCCGGGGGCGGGGGCGAGGAGACCCAGTACTTC.

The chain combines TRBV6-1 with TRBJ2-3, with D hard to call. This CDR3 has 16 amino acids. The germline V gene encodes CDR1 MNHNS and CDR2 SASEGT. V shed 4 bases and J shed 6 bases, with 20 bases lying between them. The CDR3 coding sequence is TGTGCCAGCAGTGTTTACCCGCCCCAGGTTCGGGATACGCAGTATTTT. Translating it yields CASSVYPPQVRDTQYF.

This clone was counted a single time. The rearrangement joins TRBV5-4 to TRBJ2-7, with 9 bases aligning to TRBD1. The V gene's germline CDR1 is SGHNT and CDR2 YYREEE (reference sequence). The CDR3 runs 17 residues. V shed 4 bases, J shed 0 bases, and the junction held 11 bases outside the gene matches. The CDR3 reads CASSPEGQGAISYEQYF. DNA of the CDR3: TGTGCCAGCAGCCCCGAGGGACAGGGAGCCATCTCCTACGAGCAGTACTTC.

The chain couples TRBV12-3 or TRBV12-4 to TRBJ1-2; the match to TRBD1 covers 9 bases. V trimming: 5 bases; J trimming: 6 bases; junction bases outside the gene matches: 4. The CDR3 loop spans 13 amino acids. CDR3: CASSLTGGHGYTF. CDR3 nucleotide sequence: TGTGCCAGCAGTCTCACAGGGGGCCATGGCTACACCTTC.

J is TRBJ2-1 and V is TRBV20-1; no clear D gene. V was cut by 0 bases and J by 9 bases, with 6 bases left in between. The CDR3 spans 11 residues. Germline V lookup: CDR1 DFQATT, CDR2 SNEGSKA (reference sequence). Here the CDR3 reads CSARDLREQFF. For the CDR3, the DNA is TGCAGTGCTAGAGACTTGCGTGAGCAGTTCTTC.

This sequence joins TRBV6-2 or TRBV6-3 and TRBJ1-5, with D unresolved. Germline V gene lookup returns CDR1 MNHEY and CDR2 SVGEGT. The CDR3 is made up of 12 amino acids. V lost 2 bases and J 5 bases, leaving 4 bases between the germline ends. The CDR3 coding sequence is TGTGCCAGCAGTTACCGCGATCAGCCCCAGCATTTT. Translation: CASSYRDQPQHF.

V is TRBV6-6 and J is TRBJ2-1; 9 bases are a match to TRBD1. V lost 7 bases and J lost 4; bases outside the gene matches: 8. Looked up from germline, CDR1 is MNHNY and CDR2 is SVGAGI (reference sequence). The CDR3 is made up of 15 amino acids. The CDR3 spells CASTAVQGAYNEQFF. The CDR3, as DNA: TGTGCCAGCACCGCCGTACAGGGGGCTTACAATGAGCAGTTCTTC.

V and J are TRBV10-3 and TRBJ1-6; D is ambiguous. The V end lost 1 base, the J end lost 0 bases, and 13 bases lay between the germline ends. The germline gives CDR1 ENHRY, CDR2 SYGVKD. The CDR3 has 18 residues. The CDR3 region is CAISEWPAGSSYNSPLHF. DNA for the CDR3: TGTGCCATCAGTGAGTGGCCCGCGGGAAGCTCCTATAATTCACCCCTCCACTTT.

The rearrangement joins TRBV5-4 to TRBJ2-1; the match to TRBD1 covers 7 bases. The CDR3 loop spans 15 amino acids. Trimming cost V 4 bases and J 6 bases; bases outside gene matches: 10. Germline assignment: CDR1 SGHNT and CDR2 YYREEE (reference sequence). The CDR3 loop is CASSPRQGWGNEQFF. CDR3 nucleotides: TGTGCCAGCAGCCCGCGACAGGGATGGGGCAATGAGCAGTTCTTC.

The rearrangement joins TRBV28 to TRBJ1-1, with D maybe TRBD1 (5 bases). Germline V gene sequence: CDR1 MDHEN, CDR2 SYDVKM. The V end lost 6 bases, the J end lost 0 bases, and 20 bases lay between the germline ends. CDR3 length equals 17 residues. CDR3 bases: TGTGCCAGCAGAACAGTCTCCTGGGGCAGGTTGAACACTGAAGCTTTCTTT. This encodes CASRTVSWGRLNTEAFF. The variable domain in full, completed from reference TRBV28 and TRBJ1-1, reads DVKVTQSSRYLVKRTGEKVFLECVQDMDHENMFWYRQDPGLGLRLIYFSYDVKMKEKGDIPEGYSVSREKKERFSLILESASTNQTSMYLCASRTVSWGRLNTEAFFGQGTRLTVV.

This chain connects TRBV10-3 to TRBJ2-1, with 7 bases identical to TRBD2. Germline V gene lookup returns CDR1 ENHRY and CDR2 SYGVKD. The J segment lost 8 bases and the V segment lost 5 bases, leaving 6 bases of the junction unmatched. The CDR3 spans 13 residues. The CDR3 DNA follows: TGTGCCATCAGTCCTACCGGGGGGTATGAGCAGTTCTTC. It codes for CAISPTGGYEQFF.

The CDR3 nucleotides are TGTGCCAGCACAGGCAAATTGGACTATGGCTACACCTTC. Its translation is CASTGKLDYGYTF. This chain joins TRBV28 and TRBJ1-2; no clear D gene. Trimming pared 7 bases from V and 3 bases from J, leaving 12 bases between. The CDR3 totals 13 residues. The germline V gene encodes CDR1 MDHEN and CDR2 SYDVKM.

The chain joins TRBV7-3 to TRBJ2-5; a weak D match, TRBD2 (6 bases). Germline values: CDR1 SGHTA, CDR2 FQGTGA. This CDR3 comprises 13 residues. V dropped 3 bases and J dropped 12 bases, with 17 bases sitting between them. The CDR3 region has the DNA TGTGCCAGCAGCTTCTCAAACCGGGACTTAGAGTACTTC. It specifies CASSFSNRDLEYF. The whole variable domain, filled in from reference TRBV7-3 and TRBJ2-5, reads GAGVSQTPSNKVTEKGKYVELRCDPISGHTALYWYRQSLGQGPEFLIYFQGTGAADDSGLPNDRFFAVRPEGSVSTLKIQRTERGDSAVYLCASSFSNRDLEYFGPGTRLLVL.

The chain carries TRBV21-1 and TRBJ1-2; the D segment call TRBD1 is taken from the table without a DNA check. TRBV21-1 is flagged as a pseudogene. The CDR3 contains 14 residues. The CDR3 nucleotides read TGTGCCAGCAGCACCCCCACAGGGGGCTATGGCTACACCTTC. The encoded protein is CASSTPTGGYGYTF.

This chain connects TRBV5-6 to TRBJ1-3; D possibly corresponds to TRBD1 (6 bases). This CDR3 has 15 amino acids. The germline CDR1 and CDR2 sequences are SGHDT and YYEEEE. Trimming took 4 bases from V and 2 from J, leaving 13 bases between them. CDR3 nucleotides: TGTGCCAGCAGCCTACAGGGCCTAACTGGAAACACCATATATTTT. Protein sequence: CASSLQGLTGNTIYF.

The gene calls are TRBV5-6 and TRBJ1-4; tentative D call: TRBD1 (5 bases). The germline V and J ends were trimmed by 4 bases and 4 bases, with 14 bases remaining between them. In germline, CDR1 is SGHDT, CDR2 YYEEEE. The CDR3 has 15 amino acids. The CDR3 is CASSLPGQGNEKLFF. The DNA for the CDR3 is TGTGCCAGCAGCCTGCCTGGTCAGGGTAATGAAAAACTGTTTTTT.

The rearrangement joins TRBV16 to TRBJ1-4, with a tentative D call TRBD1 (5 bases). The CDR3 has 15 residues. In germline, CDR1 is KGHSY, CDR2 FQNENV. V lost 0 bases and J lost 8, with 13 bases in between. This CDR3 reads CASSQSTGGSEKLFF. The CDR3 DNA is TGTGCCAGCAGCCAATCGACGGGGGGTTCCGAAAAACTGTTTTTT.

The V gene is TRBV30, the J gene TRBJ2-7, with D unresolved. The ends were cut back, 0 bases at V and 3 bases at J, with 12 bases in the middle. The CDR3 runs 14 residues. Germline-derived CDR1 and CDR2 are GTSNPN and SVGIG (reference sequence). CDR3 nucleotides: TGTGCCTGGAGTGTTGGGTGGAGCCACTACGAGCAGTACTTC. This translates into CAWSVGWSHYEQYF.

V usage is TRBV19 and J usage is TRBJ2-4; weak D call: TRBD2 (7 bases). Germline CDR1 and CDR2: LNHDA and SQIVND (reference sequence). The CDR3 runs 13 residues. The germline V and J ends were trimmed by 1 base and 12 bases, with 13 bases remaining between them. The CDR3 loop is CASSIGGGTAQYF. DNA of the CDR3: TGTGCCAGTAGTATAGGCGGGGGCACAGCTCAGTACTTC. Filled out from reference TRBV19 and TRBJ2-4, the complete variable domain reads DGGITQSPKYLFRKEGQNVTLSCEQNLNHDAMYWYRQDPGQGLRLIYYSQIVNDFQKGDIAEGYSVSREKKESFPLTVTSAQKNPTAFYLCASSIGGGTAQYFGAGTRLSVL.

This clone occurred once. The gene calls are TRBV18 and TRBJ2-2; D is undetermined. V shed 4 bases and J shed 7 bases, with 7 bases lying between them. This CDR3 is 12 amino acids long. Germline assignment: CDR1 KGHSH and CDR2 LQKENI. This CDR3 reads CASSLPFGELFF. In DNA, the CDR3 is TGTGCCAGCTCACTTCCCTTCGGGGAGCTGTTTTTT.

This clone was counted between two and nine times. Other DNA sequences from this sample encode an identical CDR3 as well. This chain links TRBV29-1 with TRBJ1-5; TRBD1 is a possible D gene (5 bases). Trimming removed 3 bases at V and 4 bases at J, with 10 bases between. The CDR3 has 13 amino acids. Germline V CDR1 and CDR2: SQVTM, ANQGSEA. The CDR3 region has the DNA TGCAGCGTTGACCAGGGTCCGAATCAGCCCCAGCATTTT. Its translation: CSVDQGPNQPQHF.

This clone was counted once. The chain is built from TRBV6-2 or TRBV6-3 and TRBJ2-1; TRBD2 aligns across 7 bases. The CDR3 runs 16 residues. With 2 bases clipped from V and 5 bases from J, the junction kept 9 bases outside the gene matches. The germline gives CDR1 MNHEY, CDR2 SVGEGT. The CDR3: CASSYDGGDSHNEQFF. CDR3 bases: TGTGCCAGCAGTTACGATGGGGGGGATTCGCACAATGAGCAGTTCTTC.

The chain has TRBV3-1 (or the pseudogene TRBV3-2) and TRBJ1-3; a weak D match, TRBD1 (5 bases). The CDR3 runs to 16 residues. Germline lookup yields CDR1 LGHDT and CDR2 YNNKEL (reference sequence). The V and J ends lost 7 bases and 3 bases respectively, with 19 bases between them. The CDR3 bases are TGTGCCAGCACCTCTAGGAGGGGATCGGGTGGAAACACCATATATTTT. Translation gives CASTSRRGSGGNTIYF.

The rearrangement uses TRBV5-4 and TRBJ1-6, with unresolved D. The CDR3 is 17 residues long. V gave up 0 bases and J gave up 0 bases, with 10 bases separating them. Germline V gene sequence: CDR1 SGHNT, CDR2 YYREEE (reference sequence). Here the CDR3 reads CASSLASGSSYNSPLHF. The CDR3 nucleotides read TGTGCCAGCAGCTTGGCCAGCGGGAGCTCCTATAATTCACCCCTCCACTTT.

The CDR3 sequence is CASSVKAGGLWNEQFF. Written as DNA, the CDR3 is TGTGCCAGCAGCGTAAAGGCCGGAGGGCTATGGAATGAGCAGTTCTTC. The V gene is TRBV7-9, the J gene TRBJ2-1, with D possibly matching TRBD2 (6 bases). V shed 5 bases and J shed 7 bases, with 21 bases lying between them. The CDR3 totals 16 residues. Germline-derived CDR1 and CDR2 are SEHNR and FQNEAQ (reference sequence). The full variable domain, rest sourced from reference TRBV7-9 and TRBJ2-1, is DTGVSQNPRHKITKRGQNVTFRCDPISEHNRLYWYRQTLGQGPEFLTYFQNEAQLEKSRLLSDRFSAERPKGSFSTLEIQRTEQGDSAMYLCASSVKAGGLWNEQFFGPGTRLTVL.